The clone carrying this T cell receptor beta chain was counted a single time. Its antigen is not identified. This CDR3 comprises 16 residues. The V gene end was trimmed by 6 bases and the J gene end by 7 bases; junction bases not matched to a gene: 16. Germline V gene data show CDR1 as ENHRY and CDR2 as SYGVKD. The sample is drawn from a study of Graves' ophthalmopathy and Graves' hyperthyroidism. Study outcomes and limitations: Ophthalmopathy could be told apart from stable hyperthyroidism by a 13-signature model (87.88% sensitivity, over 65% specificity). The majority of expanded thyroid clonotypes above 0.001 frequency also occurred in blood.

The authors amplified TCR beta CDR3 regions from RNA transcripts. Second-round multiplex PCR followed a first-round RT-PCR using HTBI primers. From the multiplex PCR reads, TCRdb called clonotypes with MiXCR, one entry per CDR3 protein. Among over a million distinct CDR3 sequences listed, roughly two fifths were seen once. Newly diagnosed hyperthyroidism donors, aged 18 to 65, duration under 2 months. The chain couples TRBV10-3 to TRBJ1-2; 8 positions match TRBD1. Material: peripheral blood or thyroid tissue (not recorded which). The clonotype originates from an adult man with Graves' hyperthyroidism. This CDR3 is CAISQSAGGGSSGYTF. Here the CDR3 DNA reads TGTGCCATCAGCCAGTCGGCAGGGGGCGGGTCGAGTGGCTACACCTTC.